These 19 T cell receptor beta chains originate from one sample sequenced in a study of vaccination and CD4 T cells after COVID-19. Regarding treatment: roughly 11-day PBMC culture with coronavirus spike peptide pools or control peptides (ViraFEST assay). For these TCRs, the target antigens are not known. Once obtained from cultured CD4+ T cells, the DNA was sequenced using the Oncomine TCR Beta short-read assay. TCRdb re-called the PCR reads through MiXCR, storing one row per CDR3 protein. The sample holds over 10,000 distinct CDR3 sequences, roughly 67% seen once. Input material: CD4+ T cells from blood, cultured in vitro. These receptors came from a human donor who had recovered from COVID-19.

This clonotype was counted between two and nine times. The genes are TRBV20-1 and TRBJ1-1; D gene uncertain. Trimming removed 0 bases from V and 4 bases from J, with 12 bases in between. This CDR3 has 14 residues. The germline V gene has CDR1 DFQATT and CDR2 SNEGSKA (reference sequence). CDR3 sequence reads: CSARDLGVGTEAFF. As DNA, the CDR3 is TGCAGTGCTAGAGATCTGGGAGTGGGCACTGAAGCTTTCTTT.

V is TRBV7-2 and J is TRBJ2-3; no firm D call. Trimming stripped 9 bases from V and 8 bases from J, with 12 bases between. The CDR3 length is 11 residues. Germline assignment: CDR1 SGHTA and CDR2 FQGNSA. Here the CDR3 DNA reads TGTGCCAGTAAAGGAGCAGTTACGCAGTATTTT. It is translated as CASKGAVTQYF.

The CDR3 spells CSARPGLAGAETQYF. DNA of the CDR3: TGCAGTGCCAGACCCGGACTAGCGGGGGCTGAGACCCAGTACTTC. V gene TRBV20-1 combines with J gene TRBJ2-5, with TRBD2 matching 13 bases. The trim removed 6 bases at V and 5 bases at J, leaving 9 bases unmatched. Germline-derived CDR1 and CDR2 are DFQATT and SNEGSKA (reference sequence). The length of the CDR3 is 15 residues.

The chain uses TRBV11-3 and TRBJ1-1; D gene ambiguous. Trimming shortened V by 4 bases and J by 5 bases, and 14 bases separated the two germline ends. This CDR3 is built from 14 residues. Germline V CDR1 and CDR2: SGHNT, YENEEA. The CDR3 loop reads CASSSPTKRTEAFF. For the CDR3, the DNA is TGTGCCAGCAGCTCACCCACGAAGAGGACTGAAGCTTTCTTT.

For this clonotype: Germline and junction disagree at one end, which may indicate a read error. The rearrangement uses TRBV7-2 and TRBJ1-1, with 8 bases matching TRBD1. CDR1 and CDR2 (germline): SGHTA, FQGNSA. The CDR3 is 16 residues long. In DNA form, the CDR3 reads TGTGTCAGCAGCTTAGTCGCAGGGGGCGCGTGGACTGAAGCTTTCTTT. Amino acids: CVSSLVAGGAWTEAFF.

This clonotype was observed a handful of times. J is TRBJ1-2 and V is TRBV7-9, with D uncertain. This CDR3 has 15 residues. Trimming shortened V by 3 bases and J by 3 bases, and 14 bases separated the two germline ends. CDR1 and CDR2 from the germline V gene are SEHNR and FQNEAQ (reference sequence). The CDR3 sequence is CASSFSGRGDYGYTF. In nucleotides, the CDR3 is TGTGCCAGCAGCTTCAGCGGTCGGGGAGACTATGGCTACACCTTC.

The CDR3 region has the DNA TGCAGTGCTAGTACGTCGGGGGCTCCACCTCTCGAAGCTTTCTTT. Translating it yields CSASTSGAPPLEAFF. The V call is TRBV20-1, the J call TRBJ1-1; D perhaps matches TRBD1 (6 bases). Trimming took off 3 bases at V and 8 bases at J, with 22 bases between the two ends. The CDR3 loop spans 15 amino acids. Per the germline V gene, CDR1 is DFQATT and CDR2 is SNEGSKA (reference sequence).

The chain links TRBV30 to TRBJ1-2; 9 positions match TRBD1. Trimming removed 4 bases from V and 0 bases from J; junction bases left unmatched: 6. Per germline, CDR1 GTSNPN and CDR2 SVGIG (reference sequence). The CDR3 is 15 amino acids. In nucleotides, the CDR3 is TGTGCCTGGAAGGGACAGGGCGAAGCTAACTATGGCTACACCTTC. It encodes CAWKGQGEANYGYTF.

The chain links TRBV7-2 to TRBJ2-3, with TRBD2 matching 7 bases. Trimming removed 4 bases from V and 3 bases from J; junction bases left unmatched: 10. The CDR3 totals 16 residues. From germline, CDR1 is SGHTA and CDR2 FQGNSA. CDR3 DNA sequence: TGTGCCAGCAGCTCCCTGGCGGGGAGGGTAACAGATACGCAGTATTTT. Translated: CASSSLAGRVTDTQYF.

The V gene is TRBV6-1, the J gene TRBJ1-1; 11 nucleotides line up with TRBD1. Per germline, CDR1 MNHNS and CDR2 SASEGT. The V and J ends lost 6 bases and 5 bases, in that order; junction bases with no gene match: 8. The CDR3 spans 15 residues. The CDR3 DNA follows: TGTGCCAGCAGGGACAGGGGGCGCTTATCGACTGAAGCTTTCTTT. It encodes CASRDRGRLSTEAFF.

This chain joins TRBV20-1 and TRBJ2-7; D might be TRBD2 (6 bases). There are 15 residues in the CDR3. From germline, CDR1 is DFQATT and CDR2 SNEGSKA (reference sequence). The V end was cut by 3 bases, the J end by 7 bases, with 22 bases between. In DNA, the CDR3 is TGCAGTGCTAGGACGCCGGCGACGGGGGTCAGGGAGCAGTACTTC. Translating it yields CSARTPATGVREQYF.

V usage is TRBV20-1 and J usage is TRBJ2-3; unclear D gene. Germline V gives CDR1 DFQATT, CDR2 SNEGSKA (reference sequence). V lost 0 bases, J lost 0 bases, and 7 bases lay in between. CDR3 length: 14 amino acids. The CDR3 DNA sequence: TGCAGTGCTAGAGATGGCCGAAGCACAGATACGCAGTATTTT. Translating gives CSARDGRSTDTQYF.

The genes are TRBV7-3 and TRBJ2-5; perhaps TRBD2 as D (6 bases). The V end was cut by 2 bases, the J end by 5 bases, with 12 bases between. The CDR3 extends over 14 amino acids. Germline V lookup: CDR1 SGHTA, CDR2 FQGTGA. In nucleotides, the CDR3 is TGTGCCAGCAGCTTAGGTGGGACTGGGGAGACCCAGTACTTC. Residues: CASSLGGTGETQYF.

The gene calls are TRBV7-8 and TRBJ1-1, with TRBD1 matching 7 bases. Germline V lookup: CDR1 SGHVS, CDR2 FQNEAQ. V gave up 5 bases and J gave up 3 bases; unmatched junction bases: 9. The CDR3 contains 15 residues. As DNA, the CDR3 is TGTGCCAGCAGCCTAGGGGCAGGGGGGGACACTGAAGCTTTCTTT. Its protein is CASSLGAGGDTEAFF.

The genes are TRBV6-8 and TRBJ2-2; TRBD2 matches 12 bases. Germline lookup yields CDR1 MNHGY and CDR2 SAAAGT. The CDR3 is 14 amino acids. The ends lost 6 bases at V and 7 bases at J; junction bases unmatched: 3. The CDR3 spells CASRTSGSGGELFF. CDR3 bases: TGTGCCAGCAGGACTAGCGGGAGCGGCGGGGAGCTGTTTTTT.

There are a few counts of this clonotype. V usage is TRBV19 and J usage is TRBJ1-5; D is undetermined. Germline lookup yields CDR1 LNHDA and CDR2 SQIVND (reference sequence). The ends were cut back, 8 bases at V and 4 bases at J, with 9 bases in the middle. This CDR3 is built from 12 residues. The CDR3 spells CASAIGNQPQHF. CDR3 DNA: TGTGCCAGTGCCATTGGGAATCAGCCCCAGCATTTT.

The rearrangement joins TRBV6-5 to TRBJ2-6, with 9 bases identical to TRBD1. With 5 bases clipped from V and 2 bases from J, the junction kept 10 bases outside the gene matches. This CDR3 region has 18 residues. The germline gives CDR1 MNHEY, CDR2 SVGAGI. CDR3 bases: TGTGCCAGCAGTCACTACGGACAGGGGTGGACTGGGGCCAACGTCCTGACTTTC. This codes for CASSHYGQGWTGANVLTF.

The V gene is TRBV20-1, the J gene TRBJ2-5; 12 bases align to TRBD1. The J segment lost 4 bases and the V segment lost 2 bases, leaving 11 bases of the junction unmatched. The CDR3 runs 17 residues. The germline CDR1 and CDR2 sequences are DFQATT and SNEGSKA (reference sequence). The CDR3 coding sequence is TGCAGTGCTAGAAGTTCCGGGACAGGGGGCCGTGGAGAGACCCAGTACTTC. It is translated as CSARSSGTGGRGETQYF.

The CDR3 nucleotides are TGCAGTGCTAGAGCGGTGGTTAGCGGGGGTTCCTACAATGAGCAGTTCTTC. This gives the protein CSARAVVSGGSYNEQFF. The rearrangement links TRBV20-1 to TRBJ2-1; 9 nucleotides match TRBD2. This CDR3 comprises 17 residues. With 1 base clipped from V and 1 base from J, the junction kept 8 bases outside the gene matches. CDR1 and CDR2 (germline): DFQATT, SNEGSKA (reference sequence).